This T cell receptor (beta chain) was documented in a study of cytomegalovirus exposure and HLA in healthy donors. CDR3 size: 13 residues. Trimming removed 3 bases from V and 0 bases from J, with 6 bases in between. Germline CDR1 reads SGHTA; CDR2 reads FQGNSA. Comments on this clone: What it binds is unknown.

Study-level findings and limits: Certain indistinguishable V segments, among them TRBV6-2 and TRBV6-3, were excluded. Rare TCR sequences predominated, though certain public TCRs were found in many donors.

While unrecorded immune exposures were likely, the donors were nominally healthy when sampled. The PCR used 60 Vbeta and 13 Jbeta primers. Assay: immunoSEQ multiplex PCR; the TCRdb copy retains only in-frame clones and omits some. The sample includes some 76,000 clones, approximately 80% of them seen just once. Specimen: PBMCs. The chain has TRBV7-2 and TRBJ2-7; D ambiguous. This clonotype originated in a woman aged 40 to 50 in good health and CMV-seropositive. CDR3 residues: CASSFGSSYEQYF. Written as DNA, the CDR3 is TGTGCCAGCAGCTTCGGTAGCTCCTACGAGCAGTACTTC.